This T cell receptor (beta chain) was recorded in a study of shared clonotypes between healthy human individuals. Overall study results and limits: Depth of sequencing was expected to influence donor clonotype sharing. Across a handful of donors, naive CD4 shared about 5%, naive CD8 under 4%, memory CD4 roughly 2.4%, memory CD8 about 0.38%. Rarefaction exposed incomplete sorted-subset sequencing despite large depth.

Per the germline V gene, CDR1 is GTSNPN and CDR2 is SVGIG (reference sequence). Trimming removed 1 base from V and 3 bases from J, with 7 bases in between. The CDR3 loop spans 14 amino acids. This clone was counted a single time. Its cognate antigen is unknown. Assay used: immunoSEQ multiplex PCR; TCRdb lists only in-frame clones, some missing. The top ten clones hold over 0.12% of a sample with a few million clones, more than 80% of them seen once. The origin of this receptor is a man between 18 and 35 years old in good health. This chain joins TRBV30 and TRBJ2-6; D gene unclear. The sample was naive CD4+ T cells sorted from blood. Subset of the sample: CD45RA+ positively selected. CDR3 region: CAWSGYYGANVLTF. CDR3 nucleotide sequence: TGTGCCTGGAGTGGGTATTATGGGGCCAACGTCCTGACTTTC.